These 30 T cell receptor beta chains share one sample of origin, sequenced in a study of blood T cell repertoires in COVID-19. Libraries were prepared by immunoSEQ multiplex PCR; TCRdb keeps only in-frame clonotypes and omits some of them. The sample holds around 260,000 clones, around four fifths seen once. Sequences were obtained from peripheral blood. These receptors were taken from a man aged 60 to 75 with acute or convalescent COVID-19.

This chain joins TRBV7-9 and TRBJ2-5; 8 bases match TRBD2. Per germline, CDR1 SEHNR and CDR2 FQNEAQ (reference sequence). The CDR3 is 15 residues long. V lost 5 bases to trimming and J lost 5 bases; unmatched junction nucleotides: 10. CDR3 in DNA: TGTGCCAGCAGCCGGACCGGGGGGGCCGGGGAGACCCAGTACTTC. Protein sequence: CASSRTGGAGETQYF.

The rearrangement links TRBV28 to TRBJ2-1; 7 bases are shared with TRBD2. The germline V gene has CDR1 MDHEN and CDR2 SYDVKM. CDR3 length: 14 amino acids. With V trimmed by 2 bases and J by 7 bases, 5 bases remained unmatched. The CDR3 coding sequence is TGTGCCAGCAGTTTAATGGGACTACCTAATGAGCAGTTCTTC. Translated: CASSLMGLPNEQFF.

This clone was detected only once. The gene calls are TRBV14 and TRBJ2-7; D unclear. The CDR3 extends over 12 amino acids. The V and J ends lost 4 bases and 3 bases respectively, with 7 bases between them. Germline V gives CDR1 SGHDN, CDR2 FVKESK. CDR3 sequence reads: CASSPANYEQYF. The CDR3 DNA is TGTGCCAGCAGCCCCGCTAACTACGAGCAGTACTTC.

The rearrangement joins TRBV21-1 to TRBJ2-1; TRBD2 is the table's D call and was not checked against the DNA. TRBV21-1 is an annotated pseudogene. There are 16 residues in the CDR3. This CDR3 is CASSKDCPLGGDEQFF. The CDR3 DNA reads TGTGCCAGCAGCAAAGACTGTCCTCTTGGAGGTGATGAGCAGTTCTTC.

The gene calls are TRBV4-1 and TRBJ1-2, with a possible D match to TRBD1 (6 bases). Germline CDR1 and CDR2: MGHRA and YSYEKL. CDR3 length equals 18 residues. Deletions cut 0 bases from V and 5 bases from J, with 22 bases between. The chain's CDR3 is CASSQEIGGALRLYGYTF. The CDR3 DNA reads as TGCGCCAGCAGCCAAGAGATAGGGGGGGCGCTTCGGCTATATGGCTACACCTTC.

The V gene is TRBV30, the J gene TRBJ2-1; D may be TRBD1 (5 bases). The germline CDR1 and CDR2 sequences are GTSNPN and SVGIG (reference sequence). V was clipped by 2 bases and J by 4 bases, with 15 bases between them. CDR3 length: 15 residues. As DNA, the CDR3 is TGTGCCTGGAGTTCGCGGACACCTGGTTACAATGAGCAGTTCTTC. Amino acid sequence: CAWSSRTPGYNEQFF.

CDR3 amino acids: CASSYPSRQFF. DNA for the CDR3: TGTGCCAGCAGTTACCCGTCCCGGCAGTTCTTC. V usage is TRBV6-2 or TRBV6-3 and J usage is TRBJ2-1, with D hard to call. The CDR3 consists of 11 residues. Trimming pared 2 bases from V and 12 bases from J, leaving 8 bases between. Germline V CDR1 and CDR2: MNHEY, SVGEGT.

This chain connects TRBV5-1 to TRBJ2-2; unclear D gene. Germline V gives CDR1 SGHRS, CDR2 YFSETQ. The CDR3 spans 13 residues. The V gene lost 1 base and the J gene lost 1 base, with 2 bases spanning the gap. CDR3 nucleotides: TGCGCCAGCAGCTTGCAGAACACCGGGGAGCTGTTTTTT. It is translated as CASSLQNTGELFF.

J is TRBJ2-7 and V is TRBV19, with 10 bases identical to TRBD2. This CDR3 is 17 amino acids long. Germline trimming cut 2 bases from V and 1 base from J; bases unmatched to any gene: 8. CDR1 and CDR2 (germline): LNHDA, SQIVND (reference sequence). CDR3 loop: CASSIFLAGDRSYEQYF. CDR3 bases: TGTGCCAGTAGTATATTCCTAGCGGGAGATCGATCCTACGAGCAGTACTTC.

This clone appeared a single time. This chain connects TRBV6-9 to TRBJ2-7, with 7 nucleotides matching TRBD1. V gave up 3 bases and J gave up 1 base; unmatched junction bases: 9. Germline CDR1 is MNHGY and CDR2 is SVAAGI. The CDR3 has 16 amino acids. CDR3 amino acids: CASSYGPPTGSYEQYF. The CDR3 coding sequence is TGTGCCAGCAGTTACGGCCCCCCGACAGGGTCCTACGAGCAGTACTTC.

As regards this clone: Its ends do not fully match the called genes, so a read error is possible. The chain carries TRBV5-8 and TRBJ1-2; TRBD1 aligns across 8 bases. Germline CDR1 SGHTS, CDR2 YDEGEE. The CDR3 extends over 15 amino acids. CDR3 in DNA: TGTGCCAGCACCTTGGGGCAGGGGGCTTACTATGGCTACACCTTC. Translated, it gives CASTLGQGAYYGYTF.

V and J are TRBV10-3 and TRBJ2-1, with D unresolved. CDR1 is ENHRY, CDR2 SYGVKD, per germline. Deletions cut 1 base from V and 8 bases from J, with 6 bases between. The length of the CDR3 is 12 residues. The CDR3 here is CAISELADEQFF. CDR3 nucleotide sequence: TGTGCCATCAGTGAGTTGGCGGATGAGCAGTTCTTC.

This clone came up a few times. The J gene is TRBJ2-7, the V gene TRBV10-3; 8 nucleotides align to TRBD2. With 6 bases clipped from V and 0 bases from J, the junction kept 10 bases outside the gene matches. Germline CDR1 reads ENHRY; CDR2 reads SYGVKD. This CDR3 spans 16 amino acids. CDR3 amino acids: CAIRPERERSSYEQYF. CDR3 nucleotides: TGTGCCATCAGACCCGAGCGGGAGCGGAGCTCCTACGAGCAGTACTTC.

The rearrangement joins TRBV5-5 to TRBJ1-2; D is perhaps TRBD1 (6 bases). Germline CDR1 and CDR2: SGHKS and YYEKEE (reference sequence). V was cut by 4 bases and J by 2 bases, with 15 bases left in between. This CDR3 is 15 amino acids long. This chain's CDR3 is CASSLAEGVNYGYTF. In DNA form, the CDR3 reads TGTGCCAGCAGCCTCGCAGAGGGGGTGAACTATGGCTACACCTTC.

The rearrangement uses TRBV5-1 and TRBJ1-2; possibly TRBD1 for D (6 bases). Germline V lookup: CDR1 SGHRS, CDR2 YFSETQ. Trimming removed 1 base from V and 2 bases from J, with 12 bases in between. The CDR3 is 15 residues long. For the CDR3, the DNA is TGCGCCAGCAGCTTGTACCTCGGACAGAACTATGGCTACACCTTC. Translated: CASSLYLGQNYGYTF.

V and J are TRBV6-5 and TRBJ1-1; the match to TRBD1 covers 7 bases. There are 15 residues in the CDR3. From germline, CDR1 is MNHEY and CDR2 SVGAGI. V was clipped by 8 bases and J by 2 bases; unmatched bases: 11. CDR3 protein: CASRPTGPLNTEAFF. CDR3 nucleotides: TGTGCCAGCCGCCCGACAGGGCCTCTTAACACTGAAGCTTTCTTT.

The chain is built from TRBV6-2 or TRBV6-3 and TRBJ1-4; 9 bases align to TRBD1. The ends lost 4 bases at V and 10 bases at J; junction bases unmatched: 16. There are 17 residues in the CDR3. Germline CDR1 MNHEY, CDR2 SVGEGT. CDR3 residues: CASSSRLPGQGSGKLFF. In nucleotides, the CDR3 is TGTGCCAGCAGTTCGCGGCTGCCTGGACAGGGGAGCGGAAAACTGTTTTTT.

This chain links TRBV7-2 with TRBJ2-2, with D unclear. V lost 0 bases to trimming and J lost 6 bases, with 8 bases between them. This CDR3 contains 14 residues. The germline V gene has CDR1 SGHTA and CDR2 FQGNSA. The CDR3 here is CASSLALASGELFF. The DNA of the CDR3 is TGTGCCAGCAGCTTAGCACTCGCTTCCGGGGAGCTGTTTTTT.

In regard to this clone: Other DNA sequences in this sample translate to the same CDR3. J is TRBJ1-6 and V is TRBV10-3, with 10 bases fitting TRBD1. The germline V gene encodes CDR1 ENHRY and CDR2 SYGVKD. V lost 6 bases, J lost 8 bases, and 1 base stayed unmatched. The CDR3 has 13 amino acids. CDR3 protein: CAISGTGDSPLHF. DNA of the CDR3: TGTGCCATCAGCGGGACAGGGGATTCACCCCTCCACTTT.

The chain combines TRBV7-3 with TRBJ2-7; D perhaps matches TRBD2 (5 bases). The CDR3 runs 14 residues. Germline V gene lookup returns CDR1 SGHTA and CDR2 FQGTGA. Deletions cut 5 bases from V and 6 bases from J, with 17 bases between. The CDR3 reads CASSPGGAIAEQYF. DNA of the CDR3: TGTGCCAGCAGCCCCGGAGGTGCCATCGCCGAGCAGTACTTC. The whole variable domain, remainder taken from reference TRBV7-3 and TRBJ2-7, is GAGVSQTPSNKVTEKGKYVELRCDPISGHTALYWYRQSLGQGPEFLIYFQGTGAADDSGLPNDRFFAVRPEGSVSTLKIQRTERGDSAVYLCASSPGGAIAEQYFGPGTRLTVT.

This sequence joins TRBV19 and TRBJ1-5; possible D gene TRBD1, 5 bases. The CDR3 totals 15 residues. Germline V gene data show CDR1 as LNHDA and CDR2 as SQIVND (reference sequence). V was clipped by 3 bases and J by 2 bases, with 11 bases between them. CDR3 in amino acids: CASSIEGGGNQPQHF. DNA for the CDR3: TGTGCCAGTAGTATTGAGGGAGGGGGCAATCAGCCCCAGCATTTT.

The chain combines TRBV7-9 with TRBJ2-3; 13 bases are a match to TRBD2. Germline assignment: CDR1 SEHNR and CDR2 FQNEAQ (reference sequence). V trimming: 5 bases; J trimming: 0 bases; junction bases outside the gene matches: 5. CDR3 length: 17 residues. CDR3 in DNA: TGTGCCAGCAGCCCGTGGACTAGCGGGGGTAGCACAGATACGCAGTATTTT. It translates to CASSPWTSGGSTDTQYF.

The chain employs TRBV19 and TRBJ2-7; 13 nucleotides line up with TRBD2. Germline values: CDR1 LNHDA, CDR2 SQIVND (reference sequence). Unmatched junction bases numbered 24, after V lost 10 bases and J lost 9 bases. There are 18 residues in the CDR3. The CDR3 DNA follows: TGTGCCACCGACCCCGGGACAGGGAGCCCGACTAGCGGGAGGATGCAGTACTTC. It specifies CATDPGTGSPTSGRMQYF.

This rearrangement joins TRBV7-6 to TRBJ2-2; TRBD1 matches 10 bases. V gave up 5 bases and J gave up 5 bases; unmatched junction bases: 5. This CDR3 contains 15 residues. CDR1 and CDR2 (germline): SGHVS, FNYEAQ. The CDR3 spells CASSATGGRTGELFF. CDR3 nucleotides: TGTGCCAGCAGCGCGACAGGGGGCAGAACCGGGGAGCTGTTTTTT. Complete variable domain (other parts from reference TRBV7-6 and TRBJ2-2): GAGVSQSPRYKVTKRGQDVALRCDPISGHVSLYWYRQALGQGPEFLTYFNYEAQQDKSGLPNDRFSAERPEGSISTLTIQRTEQRDSAMYRCASSATGGRTGELFFGEGSRLTVL.

This sequence joins TRBV18 and TRBJ1-5; 10 bases match TRBD1. Germline V lookup: CDR1 KGHSH, CDR2 LQKENI. The CDR3 length is 16 residues. The junction had 6 bases not matched to a gene; V was cut back by 0 bases and J by 7 bases. In DNA form, the CDR3 reads TGTGCCAGCTCACCACCACAGACAGGGGGCTGGCAGCCCCAGCATTTT. Amino acids: CASSPPQTGGWQPQHF.

This chain connects TRBV5-1 to TRBJ1-1; perhaps TRBD1 as D (5 bases). CDR1 SGHRS and CDR2 YFSETQ come from the germline V gene. The V end was cut by 1 base, the J end by 2 bases, with 12 bases between. The CDR3 has 15 amino acids. The CDR3 loop is CASSLSAGLNTEAFF. The DNA of the CDR3 is TGCGCCAGCAGCTTGTCGGCAGGGCTTAACACTGAAGCTTTCTTT.

The chain joins TRBV19 to TRBJ1-1; the D is unclear. Trimming cost V 5 bases and J 6 bases, with 13 bases left between them. Per the germline V gene, CDR1 is LNHDA and CDR2 is SQIVND (reference sequence). The CDR3 contains 13 residues. DNA for the CDR3: TGTGCCAGTAGTCCTGGGCCGAGGGCTGAAGCTTTCTTT. Amino acids: CASSPGPRAEAFF.

V is TRBV25-1 and J is TRBJ2-3; D gene unclear. From germline, CDR1 is MGHDK and CDR2 SYGVNS. The V end lost 6 bases, the J end lost 3 bases, and 13 bases lay between the germline ends. CDR3 length equals 14 residues. CDR3 DNA: TGTGCCAGCAGAGTTAATGGAGAAACAGATACGCAGTATTTT. Amino acids: CASRVNGETDTQYF.

This clone appeared a single time. The rearrangement uses TRBV2 and TRBJ2-3; 10 bases map to TRBD2. CDR1 is SNHLY, CDR2 FYNNEI, per germline. With V trimmed by 1 base and J by 5 bases, 6 bases remained unmatched. The CDR3 contains 16 residues. The CDR3 coding sequence is TGTGCCAGCAGTGAAGACCTCCGGACTAGCGGAGATACGCAGTATTTT. Protein product: CASSEDLRTSGDTQYF.

The chain joins TRBV6-6 to TRBJ2-4; 11 bases line up with TRBD1. Germline loops: CDR1 MNHNY, CDR2 SVGAGI (reference sequence). The CDR3 consists of 13 residues. V was clipped by 11 bases and J by 6 bases; unmatched bases: 6. The CDR3 nucleotides are TGTGCCGCGACCGGGACAGGGGGAAACATTCAGTACTTC. It encodes CAATGTGGNIQYF.